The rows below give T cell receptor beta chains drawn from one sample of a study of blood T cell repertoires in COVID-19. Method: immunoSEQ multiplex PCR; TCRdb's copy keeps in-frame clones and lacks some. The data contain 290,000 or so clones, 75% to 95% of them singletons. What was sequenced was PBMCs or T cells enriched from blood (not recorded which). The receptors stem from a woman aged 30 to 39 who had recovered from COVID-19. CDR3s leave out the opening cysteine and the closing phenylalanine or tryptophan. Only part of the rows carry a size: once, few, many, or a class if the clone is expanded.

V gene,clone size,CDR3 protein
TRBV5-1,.,ASRTSGLEQF
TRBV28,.,ASSLEMVPRDQPQH
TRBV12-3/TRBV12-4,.,ASSPGVSYGYT
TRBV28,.,ASSLTGRRSGNTIY
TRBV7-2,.,ASSPIRQGGNSPLH
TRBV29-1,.,SVSRRSGNTIY
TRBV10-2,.,ASTPRSTGELF
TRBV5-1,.,ASSLPGGDEQF
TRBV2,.,ASSEVRGTPGNEQF
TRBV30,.,AWSGGAYGYT
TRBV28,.,ASSAQGIGYT
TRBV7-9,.,ASSQTSGRSHEQY
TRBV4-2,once,ASSQDGVAGVEQF
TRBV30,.,ASDRGRADTQY
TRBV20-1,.,SVRENYGYT
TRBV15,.,ATSRDTERVGEQY
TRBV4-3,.,ASSQDQGLDNNSPLH
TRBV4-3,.,ASSQDQDRKLYGYT
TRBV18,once,ASSPRREGYNEQF
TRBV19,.,ASSIDSAMDRDYGYT
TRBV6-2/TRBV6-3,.,ASSDRPYYGYT
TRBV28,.,ASRTSGQIFAGEQF
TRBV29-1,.,SVRWGPNTEAF
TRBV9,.,ASSHTGKSNQPQH
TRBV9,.,ASSPKTGGNSYEQY
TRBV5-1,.,ASSLRTSGPNTGELF
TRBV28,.,ASSSLGVRRSTEAF
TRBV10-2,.,ASSENPTGQGEQY
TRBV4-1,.,ASSLVAGGPDNEQF
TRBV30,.,AWTRAGGSYEQY
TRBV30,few,AWSIQRDQPQH
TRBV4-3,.,ASSPDAYGIETQY
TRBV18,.,ASSEEGRNTIY
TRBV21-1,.,ASSKRTGFYGYT